This is a list of T cell receptor beta chains from one sample in a study of T cell responses to AZD1222 COVID-19 vaccine. Repertoires were generated with immunoSEQ multiplex PCR, while TCRdb's copy carries only in-frame clones and drops some. The sample has 100,000 to 130,000 clones, 70% to 90% seen once. The sample was peripheral blood, taken on day 0 of AZD1222 vaccination. The receptors originated from an adult in good health. Both conserved end residues are part of each CDR3. The D gene is left open where the match is weak.

d_gene | j_gene | v_gene | CDR3aa
. | TRBJ1-1 | TRBV29-1 | CSVDRTGITEAFF
. | TRBJ2-7 | TRBV11-2 | CASSLDRRFHEQYF
TRBD1 | TRBJ1-2 | TRBV11-3 | CASSSSGQGGYGYTF
. | TRBJ1-4 | TRBV6-1 | CASSDPFSREGPATNEKLFF
. | TRBJ2-7 | TRBV10-1 | CASSESLGRRYIYEQYF
. | TRBJ1-1 | TRBV28 | CASSFLGFEAFF
TRBD2 | TRBJ2-1 | TRBV9 | CASSVGSLAGVVNEQFF
. | TRBJ1-5 | TRBV4-1 | CASSQLFTQGIGGNQPQHF
TRBD1 | TRBJ2-2 | TRBV28 | CASRKGGQGSGELFF
. | TRBJ1-5 | TRBV27 | CASRGQAYSNQPQHF
. | TRBJ2-2 | TRBV15 | CATSRGEGGTMNTGELFF
TRBD2 | TRBJ2-5 | TRBV7-2 | CASSLAREETQYF
TRBD2 | TRBJ2-2 | TRBV27 | CASISGGPFTGELFF
. | TRBJ2-5 | TRBV10-3 | CAISGTTTETQYF
. | TRBJ2-7 | TRBV7-8 | CASSLDTLYEQYF
. | TRBJ1-5 | TRBV2 | CASSEGGANSNQPQHF
TRBD1 | TRBJ2-7 | TRBV2 | CASQLVGQGTYEQYF
TRBD1 | TRBJ1-6 | TRBV9 | CASSVEGAEGSPLHF
TRBD1 | TRBJ1-5 | TRBV27 | CASSPKDRNYGNQPQHF
TRBD2 | TRBJ2-3 | TRBV15 | CATSGTSGSTDTQYF
. | TRBJ1-2 | TRBV5-4 | CASSLDSYGYTF
TRBD2 | TRBJ2-5 | TRBV30 | CAGTSRETQYF
. | TRBJ1-3 | TRBV9 | CASSVAAGGIGNTIYF
TRBD1 | TRBJ1-4 | TRBV6-5 | CASRTGQATNEKLFF
. | TRBJ1-2 | TRBV29-1 | CSVRRGSTEVYGYTF
. | TRBJ1-4 | TRBV3-1/TRBV3-2 | CASSHGLPALNEKLFF
TRBD2 | TRBJ2-7 | TRBV15 | CATSRLAGTKAYEQYF
. | TRBJ1-5 | TRBV19 | CASSIDSADSNQPQHF
TRBD1 | TRBJ1-2 | TRBV29-1 | CSVRGDRAGYTF
. | TRBJ1-1 | TRBV10-3 | CAINAGEGTEAFF
. | TRBJ2-7 | TRBV5-4 | CASSLGQGPEQYF
. | TRBJ1-4 | TRBV9 | CASSPWEGVNEKLFF
TRBD2 | TRBJ2-4 | TRBV29-1 | CSVGISGGVDIQYF
TRBD2 | TRBJ2-1 | TRBV7-6 | CASSSLGLAGRVIEQFF
TRBD1 | TRBJ2-1 | TRBV7-2 | CASSSPPGTGFENEQFF
TRBD2 | TRBJ2-3 | TRBV7-2 | CASSLRAGGPGTDTQYF
. | TRBJ1-4 | TRBV9 | CASTSKPSNEKLFF
. | TRBJ1-5 | TRBV15 | CATSRDSGPQHF
TRBD1 | TRBJ2-3 | TRBV19 | CASASPGQGATDTQYF
. | TRBJ1-1 | TRBV3-1/TRBV3-2 | CASSQDGHGNTEAFF
TRBD1 | TRBJ1-6 | TRBV5-4 | CASRPGTGDNSPLHF
TRBD2 | TRBJ2-3 | TRBV6-5 | CASSPLAGVQNTQYF
. | TRBJ2-2 | TRBV6-2/TRBV6-3 | CASSYSIPANTGELFF
. | TRBJ2-7 | TRBV11-3 | CASSLGLSLGLNEQYF
. | TRBJ2-7 | TRBV18 | CASSRGEPYEQYF